These 15 T cell receptor beta chains originate from one sample sequenced in a study of early T cells in non-severe SARS-CoV-2 infection. TCRdb used MiXCR to reprocess the 5' RACE reads, holding one entry per CDR3 protein. Of 65,000 to 95,000 distinct CDR3 sequences in the sample, 5% were seen once. This material consisted of whole blood, taken at baseline. The receptors derive from an adult who was a healthcare worker with PCR-confirmed SARS-CoV-2 infection or an uninfected control (not recorded which).

The CDR3, as DNA: TGCAGTGCTAGGGAGACTAGGGACACCGGGGAGCTGTTTTTT. Protein product: CSARETRDTGELFF. The chain is built from TRBV20-1 and TRBJ2-2; D possibly corresponds to TRBD2 (6 bases). The germline CDR1 and CDR2 sequences are DFQATT and SNEGSKA (reference sequence). This CDR3 is 14 amino acids long. The V end was cut by 3 bases, the J end by 3 bases, with 11 bases between.

This clonotype was picked up many times. The V call is TRBV7-9, the J call TRBJ2-7; no reliable D call. Deletions cut 3 bases from V and 7 bases from J, with 7 bases between. Germline CDR1 is SEHNR and CDR2 is FQNEAQ (reference sequence). This CDR3 region has 11 residues. The CDR3 DNA reads as TGTGCCAGCAGCTTCCTGGGGGAGCAGTACTTC. This encodes CASSFLGEQYF.

This clonotype was detected ten times or more. The rearrangement uses TRBV7-3 and TRBJ2-1; a possible D gene is TRBD2 (6 bases). The germline gives CDR1 SGHTA, CDR2 FQGTGA. V dropped 5 bases and J dropped 8 bases, with 13 bases sitting between them. There are 13 residues in the CDR3. DNA of the CDR3: TGTGCCAGCAGCACCACACTAGCAGATGAGCAGTTCTTC. Encoded protein: CASSTTLADEQFF.

This clonotype was recorded many times. This rearrangement joins TRBV19 to TRBJ2-2; 11 bases agree with TRBD2. Per the germline V gene, CDR1 is LNHDA and CDR2 is SQIVND (reference sequence). With 7 bases clipped from V and 5 bases from J, the junction kept 6 bases outside the gene matches. The CDR3 sequence is 15 residues long. The DNA for the CDR3 is TGTGCCAGTACCATCGGGACTAGCGGAACCGGGGAGCTGTTTTTT. It codes for CASTIGTSGTGELFF. Filled out from reference TRBV19 and TRBJ2-2, the complete variable domain reads DGGITQSPKYLFRKEGQNVTLSCEQNLNHDAMYWYRQDPGQGLRLIYYSQIVNDFQKGDIAEGYSVSREKKESFPLTVTSAQKNPTAFYLCASTIGTSGTGELFFGEGSRLTVL.

This clonotype was seen many times. The chain employs TRBV7-6 and TRBJ2-1; 8 positions agree with TRBD2. The CDR3 runs 15 residues. Germline V gene sequence: CDR1 SGHVS, CDR2 FNYEAQ. Losses at the gene ends were 4 bases for V and 6 bases for J; bases not matched to a gene: 8. Here the CDR3 DNA reads TGTGCCAGCAGCTCCCGGGGGCTAGCGGGCAATGAGCAGTTCTTC. Amino acid sequence: CASSSRGLAGNEQFF.

Only a few counts were recorded for this clonotype. J is TRBJ2-2 and V is TRBV25-1, with 8 bases lining up with TRBD2. Germline CDR1 is MGHDK and CDR2 is SYGVNS. This CDR3 is 14 amino acids long. Trimming removed 4 bases from V and 5 bases from J; junction bases left unmatched: 3. This chain's CDR3 is CASSALAGTGELFF. Here the CDR3 DNA reads TGTGCCAGCAGTGCGTTAGCGGGAACCGGGGAGCTGTTTTTT.

This clonotype was counted between two and nine times. The J gene is TRBJ1-2, the V gene TRBV28; the match to TRBD1 covers 7 bases. Germline-derived CDR1 and CDR2 are MDHEN and SYDVKM. V shed 4 bases, J shed 2 bases, and the junction held 7 bases outside the gene matches. The CDR3 length is 15 residues. CDR3 region: CASSSPGQLNYGYTF. The CDR3 region has the DNA TGTGCCAGCAGTTCTCCGGGACAGCTAAACTATGGCTACACCTTC.

This clonotype has only a few counts. The rearrangement joins TRBV10-3 to TRBJ2-2; D is possibly TRBD2 (6 bases). The germline V gene encodes CDR1 ENHRY and CDR2 SYGVKD. Deletions cut 7 bases from V and 7 bases from J, with 16 bases between. There are 14 residues in the CDR3. DNA of the CDR3: TGTGCCATCATGGGCAGCGGGCGAGGCGGGGAGCTGTTTTTT. It is translated as CAIMGSGRGGELFF.

This clonotype was found many times. V is TRBV30 and J is TRBJ1-6; D is ambiguous. Trimming cost V 4 bases and J 2 bases, with 9 bases left between them. This CDR3 contains 14 residues. Looked up from germline, CDR1 is GTSNPN and CDR2 is SVGIG (reference sequence). The CDR3 reads CAWTRDPYNSPLHF. In nucleotides, the CDR3 is TGTGCCTGGACCCGAGACCCCTATAATTCACCCCTCCACTTT.

V usage is TRBV4-2 and J usage is TRBJ2-1; 7 bases are a match to TRBD2. The V segment lost 8 bases and the J segment 8 bases; nucleotides outside the gene matches: 15. CDR1 and CDR2 (germline): LGHNA, YNFKEQ. The CDR3 has 15 amino acids. CDR3 residues: CASSALAGVPDEQFF. CDR3 coding DNA: TGTGCCAGCTCAGCCTTGGCGGGAGTGCCCGATGAGCAGTTCTTC.

This sequence joins TRBV6-6 and TRBJ1-5; 8 nucleotides align to TRBD1. The CDR3 covers 14 residues. Trimming cost V 8 bases and J 5 bases; bases outside gene matches: 8. CDR1 is MNHNY and CDR2 is SVGAGI in the germline V gene (reference sequence). CDR3 protein: CASHGQGEYQPQHF. Here the CDR3 DNA reads TGTGCCAGCCACGGACAGGGAGAATATCAGCCCCAGCATTTT.

This clonotype appeared many times. The chain's CDR3 is CASRGRNQETQYF. Here the CDR3 DNA reads TGTGCCAGCAGAGGGAGGAACCAAGAGACCCAGTACTTC. V and J are TRBV27 and TRBJ2-5; tentative D call: TRBD2 (6 bases). The CDR3 has 13 amino acids. Per the germline V gene, CDR1 is MNHEY and CDR2 is SMNVEV (reference sequence). Trimming removed 6 bases from V and 0 bases from J, with 8 bases in between.

On this clonotype itself: A much larger clonotype is one base distant, so this may be a read error. This chain joins TRBV12-3 or TRBV12-4 and TRBJ2-7, with D possibly TRBD1 on 5 matching bases. V was shortened by 6 bases and J by 3 bases, with 12 bases between the two germline ends. CDR3 length: 13 residues. CDR3 nucleotides: TGTGCCAGCAGCTGGGTCAGGGACTACGAGCAGTACTTC. Its protein is CASSWVRDYEQYF.

The J gene is TRBJ1-2, the V gene TRBV13, with 11 positions matching TRBD1. CDR1 and CDR2 (germline): PRHDT, FYEKMQ (reference sequence). Trimming cost V 5 bases and J 10 bases; bases outside gene matches: 9. The CDR3 runs 14 residues. DNA for the CDR3: TGTGCCAGCAGCATCGGACAGGGGGCTTTGGACTACACCTTC. Protein sequence: CASSIGQGALDYTF. Full variable domain (missing parts from reference TRBV13 and TRBJ1-2): AAGVIQSPRHLIKEKRETATLKCYPIPRHDTVYWYQQGPGQDPQFLISFYEKMQSDKGSIPDRFSAQQFSDYHSELNMSSLELGDSALYFCASSIGQGALDYTFGSGTRLTVV.

This clonotype came up many times. The CDR3 reads CSASPLPKEGRDLGTDTQYF. The CDR3 region has the DNA TGCAGTGCTAGCCCCCTCCCAAAAGAGGGCAGGGACCTTGGCACAGATACGCAGTATTTT. The chain has TRBV20-1 and TRBJ2-3; D possibly matches TRBD1 or TRBD2 (5 bases each). The CDR3 has 20 amino acids. V lost 3 bases and J lost 1, with 29 bases in between. CDR1 and CDR2 (germline): DFQATT, SNEGSKA (reference sequence).